These 32 T cell receptor beta chains came from one sample sequenced in a study of shared clonotypes between healthy human individuals. Cells designated naive CD8 were CD45RO-negative and were positively selected for CCR7, with terminally differentiated effector memory CD45RA+ cells excluded. Sequencing was performed with immunoSEQ multiplex PCR; in TCRdb, only in-frame clones are kept and a portion is missing. The table shows about 580,000 clones, with 95% to 98% occurring only once. The sequencing sample was made of naive CD8+ T cells sorted from blood. These receptors were collected from a man aged 25-45 years in good health.

Notes on this clone: In the same sample, other DNA sequences code for this CDR3. V gene TRBV7-9 combines with J gene TRBJ1-1, with D unresolved. The V and J ends lost 2 bases and 1 base respectively, with 5 bases between them. There are 13 residues in the CDR3. Germline CDR1 SEHNR, CDR2 FQNEAQ (reference sequence). CDR3 coding DNA: TGTGCCAGCAGCTTAAGCGAGAACACTGAAGCTTTCTTT. It is translated as CASSLSENTEAFF.

This chain's CDR3 is CASSSRDSYNEQFF. In DNA, the CDR3 is TGTGCCAGCAGCAGCCGGGACAGCTACAATGAGCAGTTCTTC. The chain couples TRBV7-2 to TRBJ2-1; TRBD1 agrees at 7 bases. V was pared by 5 bases and J by 3 bases, with 4 bases of the junction left unmatched. Germline V gene data show CDR1 as SGHTA and CDR2 as FQGNSA. This CDR3 is built from 14 residues. Combining the CDR3 with reference TRBV7-2 and TRBJ2-1 gives the whole variable domain GAGVSQSPSNKVTEKGKDVELRCDPISGHTALYWYRQSLGQGLEFLIYFQGNSAPDKSGLPSDRFSAERTGGSVSTLTIQRTQQEDSAVYLCASSSRDSYNEQFFGPGTRLTVL.

V gene TRBV2 combines with J gene TRBJ1-5; 7 bases agree with TRBD1. CDR3 length equals 15 residues. From germline, CDR1 is SNHLY and CDR2 FYNNEI. The junction had 7 bases not matched to a gene; V was cut back by 8 bases and J by 0 bases. The CDR3 DNA reads TGTGCCAGCGACAGGGACGGGGATAGCAATCAGCCCCAGCATTTT. It is translated as CASDRDGDSNQPQHF.

This chain links TRBV7-9 with TRBJ2-7, with 7 bases fitting TRBD1. This CDR3 has 14 amino acids. J was trimmed by 2 bases and V by 4 bases; bases with no gene match: 5. In germline, CDR1 is SEHNR, CDR2 FQNEAQ (reference sequence). CDR3 sequence reads: CASSSGQTTYEQYF. The CDR3 DNA reads TGTGCCAGCAGCTCGGGACAGACTACCTACGAGCAGTACTTC.

This chain joins TRBV2 and TRBJ2-2; the match to TRBD2 covers 13 bases. V shed 6 bases, J shed 1 base, and the junction held 5 bases outside the gene matches. This CDR3 has 17 amino acids. Germline V lookup: CDR1 SNHLY, CDR2 FYNNEI. For the CDR3, the DNA is TGTGCCAGCAGATGGACTAGCGGGAGAGAGAACACCGGGGAGCTGTTTTTT. This sequence encodes CASRWTSGRENTGELFF. Looking up the rest from reference TRBV2 and TRBJ2-2 gives the full variable domain: EPEVTQTPSHQVTQMGQEVILRCVPISNHLYFYWYRQILGQKVEFLVSFYNNEISEKSEIFDDQFSVERPDGSNFTLKIRSTKLEDSAMYFCASRWTSGRENTGELFFGEGSRLTVL.

The genes are TRBV7-9 and TRBJ2-7; D may match TRBD1 or TRBD2 (5 bases each). V was clipped by 9 bases and J by 2 bases, with 11 bases between them. CDR1 and CDR2 from the germline V gene are SEHNR and FQNEAQ (reference sequence). The length of the CDR3 is 12 residues. CDR3 sequence: CASGDGTYEQYF. The CDR3 DNA sequence: TGTGCCAGTGGGGACGGGACCTACGAGCAGTACTTC.

This clone showed up just a few times. The V gene is TRBV7-6, the J gene TRBJ2-7; D tentatively fits TRBD1 or TRBD2 (5 bases each). The CDR3 spans 14 residues. Germline values: CDR1 SGHVS, CDR2 FNYEAQ. Trimming removed 4 bases from V and 0 bases from J, with 10 bases in between. CDR3 residues: CASSSRDRSYEQYF. Here the CDR3 DNA reads TGTGCCAGCAGCTCACGGGACCGCTCCTACGAGCAGTACTTC.

The rearrangement links TRBV5-4 to TRBJ2-5; D perhaps matches TRBD1 (6 bases). The CDR3 has 15 residues. Germline lookup yields CDR1 SGHNT and CDR2 YYREEE (reference sequence). The ends were cut back, 5 bases at V and 1 base at J, with 15 bases in the middle. As DNA, the CDR3 is TGTGCCAGCAGGCAACAGGGAAACATCCAAGAGACCCAGTACTTC. It translates to CASRQQGNIQETQYF. The full variable domain, completed using reference TRBV5-4 and TRBJ2-5, is ETGVTQSPTHLIKTRGQQVTLRCSSQSGHNTVSWYQQALGQGPQFIFQYYREEENGRGNFPPRFSGLQFPNYSSELNVNALELDDSALYLCASRQQGNIQETQYFGPGTRLLVL.

This clone appeared once. The chain employs TRBV4-1 and TRBJ2-5, with D possibly being TRBD1 (6 bases). Trimming shortened V by 0 bases and J by 0 bases, and 14 bases separated the two germline ends. The germline CDR1 and CDR2 sequences are MGHRA and YSYEKL. The CDR3 is made up of 17 amino acids. CDR3 in DNA: TGCGCCAGCAGCCAAGATAGGGACACCTTGTACCAAGAGACCCAGTACTTC. It is translated as CASSQDRDTLYQETQYF.

Turning to this clone: Mismatch with germline at one junction end may stem from a read error. The chain employs TRBV7-9 and TRBJ1-1, with D possibly TRBD1 on 5 matching bases. Germline V CDR1 and CDR2: SEHNR, FQNEAQ (reference sequence). This CDR3 comprises 16 residues. The CDR3 loop reads CASSIRDPPTNIEAFF. For the CDR3, the DNA is TGTGCCAGCAGCATCCGGGACCCCCCAACGAACATTGAAGCTTTCTTT. Supplemented by reference TRBV7-9 and TRBJ1-1, the full variable domain reads DTGVSQNPRHKITKRGQNVTFRCDPISEHNRLYWYRQTLGQGPEFLTYFQNEAQLEKSRLLSDRFSAERPKGSFSTLEIQRTEQGDSAMYLCASSIRDPPTNIEAFFGQGTRLTVV.

The chain recombines TRBV6-6 with TRBJ2-2, with D uncertain. V was pared by 2 bases and J by 8 bases, with 6 bases between. Germline CDR1 MNHNY, CDR2 SVGAGI (reference sequence). This CDR3 has 12 residues. In DNA form, the CDR3 reads TGTGCCAGCAGTTACGGTCGAGGGGAGCTGTTTTTT. Encoded protein: CASSYGRGELFF.

The V gene is TRBV28, the J gene TRBJ2-1; D is undetermined. The CDR3 runs 13 residues. The V gene's germline CDR1 is MDHEN and CDR2 SYDVKM. Trimming left V 10 bases short and J 3 bases short, with 13 bases between. The CDR3 DNA is TGTGCCACCCTTGGGGTCGGCTACAATGAGCAGTTCTTC. Encoded protein: CATLGVGYNEQFF.

This chain joins TRBV4-1 and TRBJ2-7, with a tentative D call TRBD1 (5 bases). This CDR3 contains 12 residues. Deletions cut 0 bases from V and 6 bases from J, with 6 bases between. Germline CDR1 and CDR2: MGHRA and YSYEKL. This chain's CDR3 is CASSQDGAEQYF. CDR3 nucleotides: TGCGCCAGCAGCCAAGATGGGGCCGAGCAGTACTTC.

Concerning this clone itself: This same CDR3 is encoded by further DNA sequences in the sample. The V gene is TRBV5-1, the J gene TRBJ2-5; no clear D gene. V gave up 0 bases and J gave up 5 bases, with 11 bases separating them. The CDR3 is 14 amino acids. Germline loops: CDR1 SGHRS, CDR2 YFSETQ. The CDR3 reads CASSLVGGWETQYF. The CDR3 nucleotides read TGCGCCAGCAGCTTGGTCGGCGGTTGGGAGACCCAGTACTTC.

V is TRBV28 and J is TRBJ2-5, with 8 bases aligning to TRBD2. This CDR3 spans 16 amino acids. V lost 8 bases, J lost 1 base, and 12 bases stayed unmatched. The germline V gene has CDR1 MDHEN and CDR2 SYDVKM. The CDR3 here is CASRIGPSGSQETQYF. The CDR3 nucleotides are TGTGCCAGCCGAATCGGGCCTAGCGGGTCCCAAGAGACCCAGTACTTC. Together with reference TRBV28 and TRBJ2-5, the CDR3 gives the full variable domain: DVKVTQSSRYLVKRTGEKVFLECVQDMDHENMFWYRQDPGLGLRLIYFSYDVKMKEKGDIPEGYSVSREKKERFSLILESASTNQTSMYLCASRIGPSGSQETQYFGPGTRLLVL.

The rearrangement uses TRBV12-5 and TRBJ1-2; D might be TRBD1 (5 bases). Germline CDR1 reads LGHNT; CDR2 reads FRNRAP. V gave up 6 bases and J gave up 4 bases, with 15 bases separating them. There are 14 residues in the CDR3. The CDR3 loop is CASGPPDSPYGYTF. For the CDR3, the DNA is TGTGCTAGTGGCCCGCCAGACAGTCCCTATGGCTACACCTTC.

This chain links TRBV5-1 with TRBJ2-3; 8 bases line up with TRBD1. This CDR3 is 15 amino acids long. V shed 7 bases and J 4 bases; nucleotides not matched to a gene: 11. Germline V gives CDR1 SGHRS, CDR2 YFSETQ. The CDR3 spells CASGPAGGPPDTQYF. As DNA, the CDR3 is TGCGCCAGCGGGCCGGCAGGGGGCCCTCCAGATACGCAGTATTTT. Combining the CDR3 with reference TRBV5-1 and TRBJ2-3 gives the whole variable domain KAGVTQTPRYLIKTRGQQVTLSCSPISGHRSVSWYQQTPGQGLQFLFEYFSETQRNKGNFPGRFSGRQFSNSRSEMNVSTLELGDSALYLCASGPAGGPPDTQYFGPGTRLTVL.

J is TRBJ2-7 and V is TRBV29-1; D is unclear. This CDR3 contains 14 residues. Looked up from germline, CDR1 is SQVTM and CDR2 is ANQGSEA. The ends were cut back, 0 bases at V and 1 base at J, with 10 bases in the middle. The DNA for the CDR3 is TGCAGCGTTGAAGACCTGGCGGATTCCTACGAGCAGTACTTC. Translating it yields CSVEDLADSYEQYF.

This rearrangement joins TRBV5-1 to TRBJ2-1; 14 nucleotides align to TRBD2. CDR1 and CDR2 (germline): SGHRS, YFSETQ. Trimming removed 4 bases from V and 5 bases from J; junction bases left unmatched: 5. This CDR3 region has 16 residues. The CDR3 sequence: CASSRTSGRPHNEQFF. The DNA for the CDR3 is TGCGCCAGCAGCAGGACTAGCGGGAGGCCCCACAATGAGCAGTTCTTC.

The CDR3 DNA reads as TGCAGCGTTGAATCGGACCCGGGGGGGGAGCTGTTTTTT. It is translated as CSVESDPGGELFF. The gene calls are TRBV29-1 and TRBJ2-2, with D possibly TRBD2 on 5 matching bases. Germline loops: CDR1 SQVTM, CDR2 ANQGSEA. The CDR3 loop spans 13 amino acids. The V end lost 2 bases, the J end lost 8 bases, and 12 bases lay between the germline ends.

The chain has TRBV4-3 and TRBJ1-1, with D possibly TRBD1 on 6 matching bases. Between the trimmed V and J ends, which lost 4 bases and 3 bases, there was a span of 9 bases. This CDR3 spans 13 amino acids. Germline CDR1 reads LGHNA; CDR2 reads YSLEER. CDR3 DNA: TGCGCCAGCAGCCGGGAGGGGGACACTGAAGCTTTCTTT. As protein: CASSREGDTEAFF.

To note about this clone: Different DNA sequences within this sample yield the same CDR3. The chain links TRBV9 to TRBJ1-3, with D unresolved. Germline V gene data show CDR1 as SGDLS and CDR2 as YYNGEE. V lost 0 bases and J 7 bases, leaving 5 bases between the germline ends. The CDR3 is 12 residues long. The CDR3 nucleotides read TGTGCCAGCAGCGTAGAAGGGAACACCATATATTTT. Its translation: CASSVEGNTIYF.

This chain joins TRBV19 and TRBJ1-3, with D uncertain. V lost 7 bases, J lost 2 bases, and 18 bases lay in between. CDR1 is LNHDA, CDR2 SQIVND, per germline (reference sequence). The CDR3 is 16 amino acids. CDR3 DNA: TGTGCCAGTAAAGGGCTGGGCAGGATCCCTGGAAACACCATATATTTT. Protein: CASKGLGRIPGNTIYF.

The chain links TRBV11-2 to TRBJ2-7; TRBD2 agrees at 7 bases. CDR1 is SGHAT, CDR2 FQNNGV, per germline. V shed 5 bases, J shed 3 bases, and the junction held 7 bases outside the gene matches. The CDR3 covers 14 residues. The CDR3 region is CASSPLGGNYEQYF. DNA for the CDR3: TGTGCCAGCAGCCCTCTGGGAGGGAACTACGAGCAGTACTTC.

The rearrangement joins TRBV18 to TRBJ1-5; 8 positions match TRBD1. The CDR3 is 15 residues long. Germline V CDR1 and CDR2: KGHSH, LQKENI. V shed 5 bases, J shed 8 bases, and the junction held 11 bases outside the gene matches. The CDR3: CASSSGTGRQKPQHF. CDR3 sequence (DNA): TGTGCCAGCTCATCCGGGACAGGCCGCCAGAAGCCCCAGCATTTT.

Written as DNA, the CDR3 is TGCGCCAGCAGCCAAGATCAGTATACGAACACTGAAGCTTTCTTT. It yields the protein CASSQDQYTNTEAFF. The chain is built from TRBV4-1 and TRBJ1-1; the D is unclear. Germline V gene sequence: CDR1 MGHRA, CDR2 YSYEKL. V was shortened by 0 bases and J by 1 base, with 9 bases between the two germline ends. The CDR3 has 15 amino acids.

The chain combines TRBV28 with TRBJ2-1, with D tentatively TRBD1 (6 bases). The CDR3 has 12 residues. Germline V gene data show CDR1 as MDHEN and CDR2 as SYDVKM. V lost 7 bases and J lost 6, with 10 bases in between. CDR3: CASNLQGNEQFF. CDR3 bases: TGTGCCAGCAACTTACAGGGCAATGAGCAGTTCTTC.

This clone has only one observation. J is TRBJ1-5 and V is TRBV15; 7 bases match TRBD1. Germline CDR1 reads LNHNV; CDR2 reads YYDKDF (reference sequence). V trimming: 6 bases; J trimming: 0 bases; junction bases outside the gene matches: 8. The CDR3 runs to 16 residues. CDR3 sequence reads: CATSQGGIGSNQPQHF. CDR3 DNA sequence: TGTGCCACCAGTCAGGGGGGGATCGGTAGCAATCAGCCCCAGCATTTT.

The chain couples TRBV5-5 to TRBJ2-7; TRBD2 matches at 10 bases. V lost 4 bases and J lost 2; bases outside the gene matches: 6. Germline V gene data show CDR1 as SGHKS and CDR2 as YYEKEE (reference sequence). CDR3 size: 15 residues. The CDR3 protein is CASSQLAGPAYEQYF. CDR3 coding DNA: TGTGCCAGCAGCCAACTAGCGGGACCGGCCTACGAGCAGTACTTC.

This clone was seen only once. The chain employs TRBV4-1 and TRBJ2-2; D gene unclear. Germline V CDR1 and CDR2: MGHRA, YSYEKL. There are 15 residues in the CDR3. Trimming left V 6 bases short and J 3 bases short, with 14 bases between. CDR3 sequence reads: CASSAPSVYTGELFF. CDR3 sequence (DNA): TGCGCCAGCAGTGCACCGTCTGTCTACACCGGGGAGCTGTTTTTT.

The chain employs TRBV30 and TRBJ2-3, with D perhaps matching TRBD1 (5 bases). V shed 6 bases and J shed 4 bases, with 11 bases lying between them. The CDR3 is made up of 12 amino acids. In germline, CDR1 is GTSNPN, CDR2 SVGIG (reference sequence). The CDR3, as DNA: TGTGCCTGCCAGGGATTCTCAGATACGCAGTATTTT. It translates to CACQGFSDTQYF.

V and J are TRBV5-1 and TRBJ2-1; D is possibly TRBD2 (5 bases). This CDR3 spans 17 amino acids. Trimming shortened V by 3 bases and J by 0 bases, and 16 bases separated the two germline ends. Germline CDR1 is SGHRS and CDR2 is YFSETQ. The CDR3 nucleotides are TGCGCCAGCAGCTCGACCCAAGCGGTGAGCTCCTACAATGAGCAGTTCTTC. Its protein product is CASSSTQAVSSYNEQFF. The full variable domain, completed using reference TRBV5-1 and TRBJ2-1, is KAGVTQTPRYLIKTRGQQVTLSCSPISGHRSVSWYQQTPGQGLQFLFEYFSETQRNKGNFPGRFSGRQFSNSRSEMNVSTLELGDSALYLCASSSTQAVSSYNEQFFGPGTRLTVL.